A selection of T cell receptor beta chains follows, all from one sample in a study of human T cells and chemical hapten exposure. TCRdb ran MiXCR on the RACE reads and lists one entry per CDR3 protein. The data contain around 80,000 distinct CDR3 sequences, 6.6% of them singletons. The input for sequencing was whole blood, taken in connection with sensitization to the hapten diphenylcyclopropenone (DPC). These receptors all stem from a woman aged 25 to 45 with alopecia areata. Some clones in this sample may be carry-over from other donors' samples. The CDR3 runs from the conserved cysteine through the conserved F or W. D genes are given only for firm matches. Some rows mark clone size as missing; the rest say once, few, many or name a class of expanded clone.

v_call	d_call	clone_size	j_call	cdr3_nt	cdr3_aa
TRBV2	TRBD2	many	TRBJ2-1	TGTGCCAGCCTGGGACTAGCGGGGGCGAGACCGGTCAATGAGCAGTTCTTC	CASLGLAGARPVNEQFF
TRBV6-5	TRBD1	many	TRBJ1-5	TGTGCCAGCCGCCAGGCCTCCGGGACAGGCCTTGATCAGCCCCAGCATTTT	CASRQASGTGLDQPQHF
TRBV30	NA	many	TRBJ2-5	TGTGCCTGGAGTGTACAGAATCAAGAGACCCAGTACTTC	CAWSVQNQETQYF
TRBV25-1	NA	NA	TRBJ1-3	TGTGCCAGCAGTGGGACAGCTTCTGGAAACACCATATATTTT	CASSGTASGNTIYF
TRBV18	NA	many	TRBJ1-1	TGTGCCAGCTCACCGGCACAGACCATGAACACTGAAGCTTTCTTT	CASSPAQTMNTEAFF
TRBV5-4	TRBD2	many	TRBJ2-5	TGTGCCAGCAGCTTGGCCCGAGCGGGGGGGCTAGAGACCCAGTACTTC	CASSLARAGGLETQYF
TRBV20-1	TRBD1	many	TRBJ1-1	TGCAGTGCCCGGGGACAGGGTGACACTGAAGCTTTCTTT	CSARGQGDTEAFF
TRBV29-1	NA	many	TRBJ1-2	TGCAGCGAGCCTATCTATGGCTACACCTTC	CSEPIYGYTF
TRBV27	NA	many	TRBJ1-1	TGTGCCAGCAGTTTATCCTTGGGGTACTCTGAAGCTTTCTTT	CASSLSLGYSEAFF
TRBV12-3/TRBV12-4	TRBD2	many	TRBJ2-7	TGTGCCAGCAGCTCCGGGGGGAGCGGCTACGAGCAGTACTTC	CASSSGGSGYEQYF
TRBV5-1	NA	NA	TRBJ1-2	TGCGCCAGCAGCTTGGCCCCCGGAGGGTTCTATGGCTACACCTTC	CASSLAPGGFYGYTF
TRBV7-2	NA	many	TRBJ2-1	TGTGCCAGCAGGGTAGTGACTGCTCAGTTCTTC	CASRVVTAQFF
TRBV4-1	NA	many	TRBJ2-7	TGCGCCAGCAGCCAACAGGGGTACGAGCAGTACTTC	CASSQQGYEQYF
TRBV12-3/TRBV12-4	TRBD2	few	TRBJ2-1	TGTGCCAGCAGTTCAGGGACTAGCGGGGTGAGGGGGGAGCAGTTCTTC	CASSSGTSGVRGEQFF
TRBV29-1	NA	NA	TRBJ1-2	TGCAGCGTTCTACAGGTGAATGGCTACACCTTC	CSVLQVNGYTF
TRBV29-1	TRBD1	NA	TRBJ1-2	TGCAGCGTTGAAGTATCACCCGGACAGGGAGAAAAAGGCTATGGCTACACCTTC	CSVEVSPGQGEKGYGYTF
TRBV3-1	NA	many	TRBJ2-3	TGTGCCAGCAGCCCCGGGTTAGCGGCTCTCACAGATACGCAGTATTTT	CASSPGLAALTDTQYF
TRBV19	NA	NA	TRBJ1-2	TGTGCCAGTAACGTTGCGACGGACGGCTATGGCTACACCTTC	CASNVATDGYGYTF
TRBV5-1	NA	many	TRBJ2-7	TGCGCCAGCAGCTTGGGAGCCCCCGGGCAGGTCTACGAGCAGTACTTC	CASSLGAPGQVYEQYF
TRBV27	TRBD1	many	TRBJ1-1	TGTGCCAGCAGTTTATTGGGTAGCACCAGGGGGCCGAACACTGAAGCTTTCTTT	CASSLLGSTRGPNTEAFF
TRBV30	TRBD1	NA	TRBJ1-2	TGTGCCTGGCAACAGGGGGGAGGCGGCTACACCTTC	CAWQQGGGGYTF
TRBV24-1	NA	NA	TRBJ1-2	TGTGCCACCAGTGAAAGGGAGGACTATGGCTACACCTTC	CATSEREDYGYTF
TRBV28	NA	many	TRBJ1-1	TGTGCCAGCAGTTTAGACAGGTTACTGAACACTGAAGCTTTCTTT	CASSLDRLLNTEAFF
TRBV12-3/TRBV12-4	TRBD2	many	TRBJ2-1	TGTGCCAGCAGTTCCGGGACTAGCGGGGGGAATTATGAGCAGTTCTTC	CASSSGTSGGNYEQFF
TRBV2	NA	NA	TRBJ1-5	TGTGCCAGCCAGAACAGGGAAAGCAATCAGCCCCAGCATTTT	CASQNRESNQPQHF
TRBV10-2	TRBD1	many	TRBJ1-1	TGCGCCAGCAGTGAGGGGACAGTCACTGAAGCTTTCTTT	CASSEGTVTEAFF
TRBV6-6	TRBD1	few	TRBJ1-1	TGTGCCAGCAACCCGTTACAGGGGGACACTGAAGCTTTCTTT	CASNPLQGDTEAFF
TRBV6-4	NA	NA	TRBJ2-1	TGTGCCAGCACCCGAGGGGGGGGCTCTGAGCAGTTCTTC	CASTRGGGSEQFF
TRBV4-1	NA	NA	TRBJ2-6	TGCGCCAGCAGCCAAGTGCAGGGCTCTGGGGCCAACGTCCTGACTTTC	CASSQVQGSGANVLTF
TRBV13	NA	few	TRBJ1-3	TGTGCCAGCAGCTTAGCTCTCCAAGCAGGAAACACCATATATTTT	CASSLALQAGNTIYF
TRBV3-1	NA	few	TRBJ1-2	TGTGCCAGCAGCCAAGAATCCGGGACAAACTATGGCTACACCTTC	CASSQESGTNYGYTF
TRBV18	NA	many	TRBJ2-2	TGTGCCAGCTCACCCGGGGCGGAGAACACCGGGGAGCTGTTTTTT	CASSPGAENTGELFF
TRBV19	TRBD1	NA	TRBJ1-6	TGTGCCAGTAGTACCGGGACAGCAAATAATTCACCCCTCCACTTT	CASSTGTANNSPLHF
TRBV10-3	NA	NA	TRBJ2-7	TGTGCCGTTCAACAGGGACTGACCTACGAGCAGCACTTC	CAVQQGLTYEQHF
TRBV20-1	NA	many	TRBJ1-6	TGCAGTGCTAGACCCAGCGCGCCAACGGCCCTCCACTTT	CSARPSAPTALHF
TRBV19	TRBD1	NA	TRBJ2-7	TGTGCCAGCGCCGGGACAGGGTCCTACGAGCAGTACTTC	CASAGTGSYEQYF
TRBV6-6	NA	NA	TRBJ1-2	TGTGCCAGCGGCTACAGAGGGGGGGGGAGCTATGGCTACACCTTC	CASGYRGGGSYGYTF
TRBV5-1	TRBD1	NA	TRBJ1-2	TGCGCCAGCAGCTCGACAGGGGTAGGGAATGGCTACACCTTC	CASSSTGVGNGYTF
TRBV15	TRBD1	many	TRBJ1-1	TGTGCCACCAGCGCCCGCAGGACAGGGACCGTGAACACTGAAGCTTTCTTT	CATSARRTGTVNTEAFF
TRBV2	NA	many	TRBJ2-7	TGTGCCAGCAGTGAAGTCGGCAGCTACGAGCAGTACTTC	CASSEVGSYEQYF
TRBV12-3/TRBV12-4	TRBD1	NA	TRBJ1-2	TGTGCCAGCAGTTTTATCCCGGGACAGAGCGAGTATGGCTACACCTTC	CASSFIPGQSEYGYTF
TRBV11-2	NA	many	TRBJ1-5	TGTGCCAGCAGCTTAGAATCCGTCAGTATCCAGCATTTT	CASSLESVSIQHF
TRBV7-8	NA	many	TRBJ2-2	TGTGCCAGCAGTGAGCCGAACACCGGGGAGCTGTTTTTT	CASSEPNTGELFF
TRBV20-1	NA	many	TRBJ2-1	TGCAGTGCTAGAGATTCGCTGAGCCCCCCTTTGACTATTAACAATGAGCAGTTCTTC	CSARDSLSPPLTINNEQFF